A single sample is the source of the 26 T cell receptor beta chains below, sequenced in a study of PD-1 blockade in classical Hodgkin lymphoma. The method was immunoSEQ multiplex PCR; TCRdb's version includes in-frame clones alone and lacks a portion of them. In the table there are about 25,000 clones, over 75% of which are singletons. The time point is: cycle 4 day 1 (C4D1), after 5 to 7 weeks of nivolumab. Relapse was seen in all patients after autologous stem cell transplantation, and brentuximab vedotin exposure was variable. The study purified CD4+ T cells from thawed PBMCs using magnetic negative selection. Source: CD4+ T cells from blood, taken before the fourth cycle of nivolumab. These receptors came from a human donor with classical Hodgkin lymphoma.

The chain links TRBV29-1 to TRBJ2-2, with D perhaps being TRBD1 or TRBD2 (6 bases each). The CDR3 is made up of 14 amino acids. In germline, CDR1 is SQVTM, CDR2 ANQGSEA. Between the trimmed V and J ends, which lost 4 bases and 4 bases, there was a span of 13 bases. In DNA, the CDR3 is TGCAGCGTTGCGGGGGCCGGATCCACCGGGGAGCTGTTTTTT. Translation: CSVAGAGSTGELFF.

The V and J genes are TRBV7-6 and TRBJ2-5; D might be TRBD1 (6 bases). The germline V gene encodes CDR1 SGHVS and CDR2 FNYEAQ. This CDR3 is built from 15 residues. With 3 bases removed from V and 5 bases from J, the gap between germline ends came to 16 bases. Written as DNA, the CDR3 is TGTGCCAGCAGCTTGCAGGACCCTAGGGGGGAGACCCAGTACTTC. It codes for CASSLQDPRGETQYF.

The V and J genes are TRBV7-2 and TRBJ1-5; D call uncertain. The V end lost 0 bases, the J end lost 5 bases, and 11 bases lay between the germline ends. Germline assignment: CDR1 SGHTA and CDR2 FQGNSA. This CDR3 is 15 amino acids long. In nucleotides, the CDR3 is TGTGCCAGCAGCTTAGCGCCACTAGCCTATCAGCCCCAGCATTTT. It codes for CASSLAPLAYQPQHF.

The genes are TRBV2 and TRBJ2-7; 7 bases agree with TRBD2. CDR1 is SNHLY, CDR2 FYNNEI, per germline. The CDR3 runs 15 residues. The junction had 9 bases not matched to a gene; V was cut back by 5 bases and J by 2 bases. For the CDR3, the DNA is TGTGCCAGCAGTCTAAAGGGAGGGGCCCCCTACGAGCAGTACTTC. Its translation: CASSLKGGAPYEQYF.

The rearrangement uses TRBV5-6 and TRBJ1-1, with D possibly TRBD1 on 6 matching bases. Trimming took 9 bases from V and 5 from J, leaving 29 bases between them. CDR1 and CDR2 (germline): SGHDT, YYEEEE. The CDR3 is made up of 17 amino acids. CDR3 coding DNA: TGTGCCACATCTCTCCTACGATTAACAGGGATGGAGACTGAAGCTTTCTTT. It translates to CATSLLRLTGMETEAFF.

CDR3 in amino acids: CASSPWGARNTEAFF. The CDR3 region has the DNA TGTGCCAGCAGCCCCTGGGGGGCGAGGAACACTGAAGCTTTCTTT. The chain is built from TRBV7-2 and TRBJ1-1, with D possibly being TRBD1 (6 bases). CDR3 length: 15 amino acids. Germline CDR1 reads SGHTA; CDR2 reads FQGNSA. Trimming took off 5 bases at V and 1 base at J, with 14 bases between the two ends. The entire variable domain, with the rest obtained from reference TRBV7-2 and TRBJ1-1, is as follows: GAGVSQSPSNKVTEKGKDVELRCDPISGHTALYWYRQSLGQGLEFLIYFQGNSAPDKSGLPSDRFSAERTGGSVSTLTIQRTQQEDSAVYLCASSPWGARNTEAFFGQGTRLTVV.

The chain uses TRBV30 and TRBJ1-3, with D unclear. There are 12 residues in the CDR3. Trimming cost V 0 bases and J 1 base, with 1 base left between them. Germline V gene data show CDR1 as GTSNPN and CDR2 as SVGIG (reference sequence). The CDR3 DNA is TGTGCCTGGAGTGTATCTGGAAACACCATATATTTT. It yields the protein CAWSVSGNTIYF.

This chain joins TRBV6-5 and TRBJ2-5; D remains ambiguous. The CDR3 covers 15 residues. Germline CDR1 MNHEY, CDR2 SVGAGI. V was shortened by 3 bases and J by 4 bases, with 15 bases between the two germline ends. The CDR3 reads CASSYNALSTETQYF. The CDR3 region has the DNA TGTGCCAGCAGTTATAATGCCCTTTCTACAGAGACCCAGTACTTC.

This clone showed up just a few times. One end of the junction is discordant with germline, which a read error may explain. This chain uses TRBV30 with TRBJ1-1, with D hard to call. The germline V gene has CDR1 GTSNPN and CDR2 SVGIG (reference sequence). The CDR3 consists of 9 residues. The CDR3 DNA is TGTGCCTGGCCTAAACAGCGCGTCTTT. Protein: CAWPKQRVF.

The chain combines TRBV4-1 with TRBJ2-7; 7 positions agree with TRBD2. Germline V gene sequence: CDR1 MGHRA, CDR2 YSYEKL. J was trimmed by 5 bases and V by 1 base; bases with no gene match: 11. This CDR3 has 16 residues. CDR3 protein: CASSQGSRLAFDEQYF. The CDR3 DNA sequence: TGCGCCAGCAGCCAAGGCTCCAGACTAGCTTTCGACGAGCAGTACTTC.

The rearrangement joins TRBV2 to TRBJ2-5, with TRBD1 matching 7 bases. V trimming: 10 bases; J trimming: 5 bases; junction bases outside the gene matches: 10. In germline, CDR1 is SNHLY, CDR2 FYNNEI. CDR3 length equals 13 residues. CDR3 sequence (DNA): TGTGCCACTGCACAGGGGAATAGGGAGACCCAGTACTTC. This translates into CATAQGNRETQYF.

The V call is TRBV6-5, the J call TRBJ1-3, with a tentative D call TRBD1 (5 bases). V was clipped by 0 bases and J by 0 bases, with 9 bases between them. CDR3 length equals 16 residues. The germline V gene has CDR1 MNHEY and CDR2 SVGAGI. The CDR3 region is CASSYSRQLSGNTIYF. The DNA of the CDR3 is TGTGCCAGCAGTTACTCGCGACAGCTCTCTGGAAACACCATATATTTT.

This chain links TRBV29-1 with TRBJ2-2, with 9 bases aligning to TRBD2. This CDR3 has 14 residues. The germline V gene encodes CDR1 SQVTM and CDR2 ANQGSEA. V shed 4 bases and J 6 bases; nucleotides not matched to a gene: 6. The CDR3 sequence is CSVGRGGASGELFF. As DNA, the CDR3 is TGCAGCGTTGGTCGCGGGGGGGCTTCCGGGGAGCTGTTTTTT.

The chain uses TRBV4-2 and TRBJ1-1, with a possible D match to TRBD1 (6 bases). CDR1 is LGHNA and CDR2 is YNFKEQ in the germline V gene. V was clipped by 0 bases and J by 2 bases, with 16 bases between them. This CDR3 region has 17 residues. The DNA for the CDR3 is TGTGCCAGCAGCCAAGATTATAGGACAGCCTATAACACTGAAGCTTTCTTT. Protein: CASSQDYRTAYNTEAFF.

V and J are TRBV19 and TRBJ1-2, with D perhaps matching TRBD1 (5 bases). CDR1 and CDR2 from the germline V gene are LNHDA and SQIVND (reference sequence). There are 15 residues in the CDR3. The V gene lost 7 bases and the J gene lost 3 bases, with 18 bases spanning the gap. CDR3 in amino acids: CASNPAAGGDYGYTF. Here the CDR3 DNA reads TGTGCCAGTAACCCTGCAGCGGGGGGGGACTATGGCTACACCTTC. The variable domain in full, completed from reference TRBV19 and TRBJ1-2, reads DGGITQSPKYLFRKEGQNVTLSCEQNLNHDAMYWYRQDPGQGLRLIYYSQIVNDFQKGDIAEGYSVSREKKESFPLTVTSAQKNPTAFYLCASNPAAGGDYGYTFGSGTRLTVV.

V and J are TRBV19 and TRBJ1-1, with D perhaps matching TRBD1 (5 bases). V dropped 6 bases and J dropped 1 base, with 9 bases sitting between them. Per germline, CDR1 LNHDA and CDR2 SQIVND (reference sequence). CDR3 length equals 13 residues. The CDR3 DNA reads TGTGCCAGTAGCGCCGGACAGAACACTGAAGCTTTCTTT. Amino acids: CASSAGQNTEAFF. The full variable domain, with the rest looked up from reference TRBV19 and TRBJ1-1, is DGGITQSPKYLFRKEGQNVTLSCEQNLNHDAMYWYRQDPGQGLRLIYYSQIVNDFQKGDIAEGYSVSREKKESFPLTVTSAQKNPTAFYLCASSAGQNTEAFFGQGTRLTVV.

This rearrangement joins TRBV4-2 to TRBJ2-7; 11 nucleotides align to TRBD2. V dropped 0 bases and J dropped 6; count of bases not matched to a gene: 4. Germline values: CDR1 LGHNA, CDR2 YNFKEQ. This CDR3 region has 15 residues. The CDR3 protein is CASSQETSGDPEQYF. The CDR3 DNA follows: TGTGCCAGCAGCCAAGAGACTAGCGGGGACCCCGAGCAGTACTTC.

This chain connects TRBV7-2 to TRBJ2-3, with D uncertain. Germline CDR1 is SGHTA and CDR2 is FQGNSA. V was trimmed by 5 bases and J by 3 bases, leaving 12 bases between them. This CDR3 is 14 amino acids long. The CDR3 DNA follows: TGTGCCAGCAGCGTCGGACGGGCAACAGATACGCAGTATTTT. It encodes CASSVGRATDTQYF.

The gene calls are TRBV19 and TRBJ1-2; 9 nucleotides agree with TRBD1. Germline trimming cut 5 bases from V and 6 bases from J; bases unmatched to any gene: 7. The CDR3 is made up of 14 amino acids. Per germline, CDR1 LNHDA and CDR2 SQIVND (reference sequence). The CDR3 loop is CASSATGGADGYTF. CDR3 coding DNA: TGTGCCAGTAGTGCCACAGGGGGCGCGGATGGCTACACCTTC.

This sequence joins TRBV28 and TRBJ2-4, with D perhaps TRBD2 (6 bases). Trimming stripped 5 bases from V and 1 base from J, with 12 bases between. Germline-derived CDR1 and CDR2 are MDHEN and SYDVKM. This CDR3 comprises 15 residues. The DNA of the CDR3 is TGTGCCAGCAGTATTGGAGGGCAGGCCAAAAACATTCAGTACTTC. Translated, it gives CASSIGGQAKNIQYF. The complete variable domain, with remaining parts taken from reference TRBV28 and TRBJ2-4, reads DVKVTQSSRYLVKRTGEKVFLECVQDMDHENMFWYRQDPGLGLRLIYFSYDVKMKEKGDIPEGYSVSREKKERFSLILESASTNQTSMYLCASSIGGQAKNIQYFGAGTRLSVL.

The chain carries TRBV5-6 and TRBJ1-2; D unresolved. The CDR3 sequence is 13 residues long. The germline CDR1 and CDR2 sequences are SGHDT and YYEEEE. The V and J ends lost 0 bases and 7 bases respectively, with 10 bases between them. The CDR3 region has the DNA TGTGCCAGCAGCTTGGAAGTTCTCGGTGGCTACACCTTC. It yields the protein CASSLEVLGGYTF.

The chain is built from TRBV5-1 and TRBJ1-1; a weak D match, TRBD1 (5 bases). Per the germline V gene, CDR1 is SGHRS and CDR2 is YFSETQ. Trimming left V 3 bases short and J 1 base short, with 16 bases between. The CDR3 runs to 16 residues. CDR3 sequence (DNA): TGCGCCAGCAGCTCGTTCTCGGGGGGGACGAACACTGAAGCTTTCTTT. Its translation is CASSSFSGGTNTEAFF.

The chain has TRBV9 and TRBJ2-7; 7 nucleotides align to TRBD1. The CDR3 is 14 amino acids. V trimming: 2 bases; J trimming: 4 bases; junction bases outside the gene matches: 6. Germline V CDR1 and CDR2: SGDLS, YYNGEE. The CDR3 nucleotides are TGTGCCAGCAGCGTGGGGACAGTGTCATACGAGCAGTACTTC. Encoded protein: CASSVGTVSYEQYF.

J is TRBJ1-2 and V is TRBV19, with D possibly matching TRBD1 (5 bases). This CDR3 region has 14 residues. Trimming pared 4 bases from V and 4 bases from J, leaving 13 bases between. Germline CDR1 reads LNHDA; CDR2 reads SQIVND (reference sequence). The CDR3 DNA reads as TGTGCCAGTAGTACAGACCAGGGCTCCTATGGCTACACCTTC. It is translated as CASSTDQGSYGYTF.

The J gene is TRBJ1-6, the V gene TRBV6-1; D call uncertain. This CDR3 contains 18 residues. The V gene's germline CDR1 is MNHNS and CDR2 SASEGT. The V end lost 1 base, the J end lost 0 bases, and 13 bases lay between the germline ends. CDR3 protein: CASSEGGVSSSYNSPLHF. DNA for the CDR3: TGTGCCAGCAGTGAAGGAGGTGTCAGTAGCTCCTATAATTCACCCCTCCACTTT.

This chain connects TRBV7-3 to TRBJ2-1, with 7 bases that match TRBD1. Unmatched junction bases numbered 6, after V lost 5 bases and J lost 2 bases. CDR1 and CDR2 from the germline V gene are SGHTA and FQGTGA. The CDR3 sequence is 15 residues long. This chain's CDR3 is CASSPGQEPYNEQFF. In nucleotides, the CDR3 is TGTGCCAGCAGCCCCGGACAGGAACCCTACAATGAGCAGTTCTTC.